The rows below give T cell receptor beta chains drawn from one sample of a study of blood T cells in healthy people across ages. TCRdb re-called the 5' RACE reads through MiXCR, storing one row per CDR3 protein. The repertoire consists of 700,000 or so distinct CDR3 sequences, with around two fifths occurring once and the leading ten covering 25% to 30%. Sequenced sample: blood. These receptors were collected from a man at least 80 years old in good health. The CDR3 runs from the conserved cysteine through the conserved F or W. The D gene is left open where the match is weak. Rows may omit the clone size; those that give it use once, few, many or a size class.

clone_size,v_call,j_call,d_call,cdr3_aa,cdr3_nt
NA,TRBV6-4,TRBJ2-3,NA,CASSPKQGGDDTQYF,TGTGCCAGCAGTCCTAAACAGGGAGGCGACGATACGCAGTATTTT
NA,TRBV7-2,TRBJ2-3,NA,CASSLGVGRTDTQYF,TGTGCCAGCAGCCTGGGGGTTGGGAGAACAGATACGCAGTATTTT
NA,TRBV10-3,TRBJ2-7,NA,CAISEQQQGPYEQYF,TGTGCCATCAGTGAGCAACAACAGGGCCCGTACGAGCAGTACTTC
few,TRBV12-5,TRBJ2-7,TRBD2,CASGRSGGAASYEQYF,TGTGCTAGTGGCCGTAGCGGGGGGGCCGCGTCCTACGAGCAGTACTTC
NA,TRBV6-2/TRBV6-3,TRBJ1-1,NA,CASSYTVVGGTEAFF,TGTGCCAGCAGTTATACGGTTGTTGGGGGCACTGAAGCTTTCTTT
NA,TRBV7-2,TRBJ2-3,NA,CASSLNRLTTSSTDTQYF,TGTGCCAGCAGCTTAAACAGGTTGACAACTTCTAGCACAGATACGCAGTATTTT
NA,TRBV4-3,TRBJ2-2,NA,CASSPGPLAGELFF,TGCGCCAGCAGCCCGGGTCCTCTGGCCGGGGAGCTGTTTTTT
NA,TRBV24-1,TRBJ2-1,TRBD1,CATSGGQGRSGSYNEQFF,TGTGCCACCAGTGGGGGACAGGGGAGGTCGGGATCCTACAATGAGCAGTTCTTC
NA,TRBV24-1,TRBJ2-5,TRBD1,CATSDGQGRNEQYF,TGTGCCACCAGTGACGGACAGGGGAGAAATGAGCAGTACTTC
NA,TRBV4-2,TRBJ1-1,NA,CASSQDFRVTFF,TGTGCCAGCAGCCAAGATTTTAGAGTTACTTTCTTT
NA,TRBV4-3,TRBJ1-2,NA,CASSQEGAWGFYGYTF,TGCGCCAGCAGCCAAGAGGGTGCGTGGGGCTTCTATGGCTACACCTTC
NA,TRBV5-1,TRBJ2-2,TRBD1,CASSEQGRNTGELFF,TGCGCCAGCAGCGAACAGGGGCGCAACACCGGGGAGCTGTTTTTT
NA,TRBV11-1,TRBJ2-5,TRBD2,CASSRSGIEQYF,TGTGCCAGCAGCCGAAGCGGGATTGAGCAGTACTTC
NA,TRBV3-1,TRBJ2-5,NA,CASSQERLAEKTQYF,TGTGCCAGCAGCCAAGAACGACTCGCTGAAAAGACCCAGTACTTC
NA,TRBV20-1,TRBJ1-1,TRBD1,CSARVFGRGPVEAFF,TGCAGTGCTAGGGTCTTTGGCAGGGGGCCAGTAGAAGCTTTCTTT
NA,TRBV6-2/TRBV6-3,TRBJ2-5,NA,CASSPQRTQYF,TGTGCCAGCAGCCCCCAGAGGACCCAGTACTTC
few,TRBV11-2,TRBJ2-7,TRBD2,CASSTYGGAYEQYF,TGTGCCAGCTCCACCTACGGGGGGGCCTACGAGCAGTACTTC
NA,TRBV7-2,TRBJ2-7,NA,CASSLERDTHNEQYF,TGTGCCAGCAGCTTAGAGAGGGACACCCACAATGAGCAGTACTTC
NA,TRBV28,TRBJ2-3,TRBD2,CASRSGLASSTDTQYF,TGTGCCAGCAGGTCGGGACTAGCTTCTAGCACAGATACGCAGTATTTT
few,TRBV4-1,TRBJ2-5,TRBD1,CASSLQGATAYNEQYF,TGCGCCAGCAGCTTACAGGGGGCGACTGCCTACAATGAGCAGTACTTC
once,TRBV27,TRBJ2-3,TRBD1,CASSLSSGGWTDTQYF,TGTGCCAGCAGTTTATCGTCAGGGGGCTGGACAGATACGCAGTATTTT
many,TRBV29-1,TRBJ2-5,NA,CSVADRGMETQYF,TGCAGCGTTGCCGACAGAGGAATGGAGACCCAGTACTTC
NA,TRBV28,TRBJ2-7,NA,CASSFHRAELSSYEQYF,TGTGCCAGCAGTTTCCATCGAGCGGAACTCTCCTCCTACGAGCAGTACTTC
NA,TRBV24-1,TRBJ2-5,NA,CATSSIQETQYF,TGTGCCACCAGTTCAATCCAAGAGACCCAGTACTTC
NA,TRBV5-1,TRBJ1-2,TRBD1,CASSLDGQGYGYTF,TGCGCCAGCAGCTTGGACGGACAGGGCTATGGCTACACCTTC
NA,TRBV6-2/TRBV6-3,TRBJ2-7,TRBD2,CASSWFLADTYEQYF,TGTGCCAGCAGTTGGTTTCTAGCGGACACCTACGAGCAGTACTTC
NA,TRBV9,TRBJ2-7,TRBD1,CASSVLGQGYEQYF,TGTGCCAGCAGCGTCCTGGGACAGGGTTACGAGCAGTACTTC
few,TRBV4-1,TRBJ1-2,TRBD1,CASSLITGTANYGYTF,TGCGCCAGCAGCCTAATAACCGGGACAGCTAACTATGGCTACACCTTC
few,TRBV19,TRBJ2-2,NA,CASKSWQGSNTGELFF,TGTGCCAGTAAAAGCTGGCAGGGATCGAACACCGGGGAGCTGTTTTTT
NA,TRBV7-2,TRBJ2-5,NA,CASSFTGSNEQYF,TGTGCCAGCAGCTTCACAGGGTCAAATGAGCAGTACTTC
NA,TRBV29-1,TRBJ2-3,NA,CSVESGSGPSDTQYF,TGCAGCGTTGAATCGGGGTCAGGGCCGTCCGATACGCAGTATTTT
NA,TRBV5-1,TRBJ1-1,TRBD1,CASSLGTAMNTEAFF,TGCGCCAGCAGCCTGGGGACAGCCATGAACACTGAAGCTTTCTTT
few,TRBV5-1,TRBJ2-7,NA,CASSLSGPSSSYEQYF,TGCGCCAGCAGCTTGTCCGGTCCCTCAAGCTCCTACGAGCAGTACTTC
NA,TRBV12-3/TRBV12-4,TRBJ1-1,NA,CASSLVRGWGAFF,TGTGCCAGCAGTTTAGTACGGGGCTGGGGAGCTTTCTTT
few,TRBV2,TRBJ2-1,NA,CASRPGLTLDEQFF,TGTGCCAGCCGTCCGGGACTCACCCTCGATGAGCAGTTCTTC
NA,TRBV6-2/TRBV6-3,TRBJ2-3,NA,CASSPEGGTQYF,TGTGCCAGCAGCCCTGAGGGGGGCACGCAGTATTTT
few,TRBV20-1,TRBJ2-7,NA,CSARGQTLSSYEQYF,TGCAGTGCTAGAGGACAGACATTGAGCTCCTACGAGCAGTACTTC
few,TRBV7-2,TRBJ1-1,TRBD1,CASSRGQGGTEAFF,TGTGCCAGCAGCCGGGGACAGGGAGGAACTGAAGCTTTCTTT
NA,TRBV5-1,TRBJ1-5,NA,CASRERAGEANQPQHF,TGCGCCAGCCGAGAGAGGGCAGGTGAAGCCAATCAGCCCCAGCATTTT
NA,TRBV7-2,TRBJ1-1,NA,CASSLTVRQTNTEAFF,TGTGCCAGCAGCTTAACGGTACGACAGACGAACACTGAAGCTTTCTTT
NA,TRBV7-2,TRBJ2-7,NA,CASSFRGPDYEQYF,TGTGCCAGCAGCTTCCGAGGGCCCGACTACGAGCAGTACTTC
NA,TRBV18,TRBJ2-3,TRBD2,CASSPPGGGVDTQYF,TGTGCCAGCTCACCACCTGGCGGGGGGGTCGATACGCAGTATTTT
NA,TRBV6-5,TRBJ1-4,NA,CASSPQEGRGKLFF,TGTGCCAGCAGCCCCCAAGAAGGGCGGGGAAAACTGTTTTTT
NA,TRBV12-3/TRBV12-4,TRBJ2-7,NA,CASGGGTSAYEQYF,TGTGCCAGCGGGGGGGGCACTAGCGCCTACGAGCAGTACTTC
NA,TRBV20-1,TRBJ1-1,NA,CSAGPGPGGSEAFF,TGCAGTGCTGGACCCGGACCCGGTGGGTCTGAAGCTTTCTTT
NA,TRBV11-2,TRBJ2-7,TRBD2,CASSPRTSGRAEQYF,TGTGCCAGCAGCCCCAGGACTAGCGGGAGGGCCGAGCAGTACTTC
many,TRBV6-2/TRBV6-3,TRBJ2-1,TRBD1,CASTRGQGIYNEQFF,TGTGCCAGCACCCGTGGACAGGGGATATACAATGAGCAGTTCTTC
NA,TRBV7-9,TRBJ2-7,NA,CASSSLGDSTYEQYF,TGTGCCAGCAGCTCACTAGGTGACAGTACCTACGAGCAGTACTTC
few,TRBV4-3,TRBJ1-2,NA,CASSQEGGGGGYTF,TGCGCCAGCAGCCAAGAGGGAGGCGGTGGGGGCTACACCTTC
NA,TRBV3-1,TRBJ2-1,TRBD2,CASSLTGTSAEQFF,TGTGCCAGCAGCCTAACCGGGACTAGCGCTGAGCAGTTCTTC
once,TRBV7-9,TRBJ1-2,NA,CASSPRWSGNYGYTF,TGTGCCAGCAGCCCTAGGTGGTCCGGAAATTATGGCTACACCTTC
NA,TRBV7-2,TRBJ2-7,TRBD2,CASSSGGLAGEGEQYF,TGTGCCAGCAGCTCGGGCGGCCTAGCGGGAGAAGGGGAGCAGTACTTC
few,TRBV7-2,TRBJ2-7,TRBD2,CASSYRHGLGDYEQYF,TGTGCCAGCAGCTATCGACACGGACTAGGAGATTACGAGCAGTACTTC
NA,TRBV14,TRBJ2-5,TRBD1,CASSQLPGQGRGTQYF,TGTGCCAGCAGCCAGCTACCGGGACAGGGTAGAGGGACCCAGTACTTC
NA,TRBV12-3/TRBV12-4,TRBJ2-3,NA,CASSLLGPGRVEADTQYF,TGTGCCAGCAGTTTATTAGGTCCAGGCCGAGTTGAAGCAGATACGCAGTATTTT